This TCR beta chain was observed in a study of PD-L1 blockade in urothelial cancer. Study-level information: Previous chemotherapy exposure amounted to 0 to 3 regimens for patients.

Time point noted: pretreatment peripheral blood. The protocol was immunoSEQ multiplex PCR, while the TCRdb copy is restricted to in-frame clones and leaves out a portion. The sample lists 95,000 to 100,000 clones, over 75% seen once, with roughly 2% in the top ten. The CDR3 length is 12 residues. V dropped 5 bases and J dropped 8 bases, with 12 bases sitting between them. CDR1 and CDR2 (germline): SNHLY, FYNNEI. Source: PBMCs, taken around atezolizumab (anti-PD-L1) treatment. The gene calls are TRBV2 and TRBJ1-2; D is ambiguous. The receptor was derived from a man in his 60s with urothelial cancer. CDR3 protein: CASSRARGGYTF. DNA for the CDR3: TGTGCCAGCAGTAGGGCCAGAGGGGGCTACACCTTC.